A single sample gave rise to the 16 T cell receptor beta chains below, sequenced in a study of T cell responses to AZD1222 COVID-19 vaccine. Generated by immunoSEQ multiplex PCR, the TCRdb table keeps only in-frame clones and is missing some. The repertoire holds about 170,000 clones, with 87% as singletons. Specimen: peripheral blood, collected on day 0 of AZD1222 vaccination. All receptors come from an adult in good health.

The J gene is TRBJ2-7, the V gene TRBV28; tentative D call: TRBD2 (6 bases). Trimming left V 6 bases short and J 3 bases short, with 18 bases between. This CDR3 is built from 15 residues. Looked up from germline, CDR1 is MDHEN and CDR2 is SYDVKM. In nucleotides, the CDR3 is TGTGCCAGCAGCTTAAATAGCGGAAGGGGCTACGAGCAGTACTTC. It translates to CASSLNSGRGYEQYF.

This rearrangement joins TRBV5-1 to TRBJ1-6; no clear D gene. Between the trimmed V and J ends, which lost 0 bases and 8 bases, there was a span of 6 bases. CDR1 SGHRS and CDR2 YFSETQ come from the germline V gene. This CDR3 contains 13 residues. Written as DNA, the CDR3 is TGCGCCAGCAGCTTGGGGGATTATTCACCCCTCCACTTT. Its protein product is CASSLGDYSPLHF.

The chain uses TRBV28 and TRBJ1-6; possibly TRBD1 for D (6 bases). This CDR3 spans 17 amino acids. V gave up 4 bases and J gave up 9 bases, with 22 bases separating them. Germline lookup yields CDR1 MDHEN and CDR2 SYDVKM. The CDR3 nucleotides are TGTGCCAGCAGTTCCATTTCTGTGGGGGGCGCGGGTTCACCCCTCCACTTT. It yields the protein CASSSISVGGAGSPLHF.

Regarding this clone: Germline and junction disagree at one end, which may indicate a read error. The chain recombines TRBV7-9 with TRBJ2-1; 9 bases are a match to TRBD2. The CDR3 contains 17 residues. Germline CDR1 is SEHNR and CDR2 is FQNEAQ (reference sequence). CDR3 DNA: TGTGCCAGCAGCTTGTCGCGGCGGGAGGGCTCCCACAATGAGCAGTTCTTC. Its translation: CASSLSRREGSHNEQFF.

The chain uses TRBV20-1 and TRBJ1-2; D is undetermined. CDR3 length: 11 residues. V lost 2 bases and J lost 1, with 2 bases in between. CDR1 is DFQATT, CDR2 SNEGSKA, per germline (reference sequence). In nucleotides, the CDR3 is TGCAGTGCTAGAATTAACTATGGCTACACCTTC. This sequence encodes CSARINYGYTF.

The CDR3 region is CASSSWGGGYTF. The CDR3 DNA follows: TGTGCCAGCAGTTCGTGGGGCGGGGGCTACACCTTC. The chain has TRBV28 and TRBJ1-2; TRBD1 might be the D (5 bases). V was shortened by 4 bases and J by 8 bases, with 11 bases between the two germline ends. The germline gives CDR1 MDHEN, CDR2 SYDVKM. The CDR3 runs 12 residues.

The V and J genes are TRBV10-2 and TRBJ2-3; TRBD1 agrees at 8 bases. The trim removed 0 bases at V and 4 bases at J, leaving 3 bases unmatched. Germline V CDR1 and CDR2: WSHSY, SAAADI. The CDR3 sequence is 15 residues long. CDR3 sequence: CASSESHRGSDTQYF. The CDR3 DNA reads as TGCGCCAGCAGTGAGTCGCACAGGGGGTCAGATACGCAGTATTTT.

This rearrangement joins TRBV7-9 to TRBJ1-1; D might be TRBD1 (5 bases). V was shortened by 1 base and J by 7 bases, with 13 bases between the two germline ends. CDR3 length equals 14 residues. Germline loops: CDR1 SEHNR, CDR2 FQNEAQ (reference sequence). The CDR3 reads CASSLGSGRGEAFF. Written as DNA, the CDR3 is TGTGCCAGCAGCTTAGGATCTGGGAGGGGTGAAGCTTTCTTT.

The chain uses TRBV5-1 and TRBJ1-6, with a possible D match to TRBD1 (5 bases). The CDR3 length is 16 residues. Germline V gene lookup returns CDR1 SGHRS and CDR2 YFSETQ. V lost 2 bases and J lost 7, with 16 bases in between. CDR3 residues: CASSFLDTSGNSPLHF. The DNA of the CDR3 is TGCGCCAGCAGCTTTTTGGACACCTCGGGGAATTCACCCCTCCACTTT.

The CDR3 is CASSITGQGNSPLHF. The CDR3 bases are TGTGCCAGTAGTATAACGGGACAGGGCAATTCACCCCTCCACTTT. The chain carries TRBV19 and TRBJ1-6; 9 nucleotides agree with TRBD1. Trimming took 2 bases from V and 7 from J; bases not matched to a gene: 3. The CDR3 spans 15 residues. CDR1 LNHDA and CDR2 SQIVND come from the germline V gene (reference sequence).

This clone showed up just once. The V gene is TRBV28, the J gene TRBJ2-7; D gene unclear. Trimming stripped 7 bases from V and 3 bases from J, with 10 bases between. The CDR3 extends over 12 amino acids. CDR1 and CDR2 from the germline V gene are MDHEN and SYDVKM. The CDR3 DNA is TGTGCCAGCACATTTATGGGCTACGAGCAGTACTTC. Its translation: CASTFMGYEQYF.

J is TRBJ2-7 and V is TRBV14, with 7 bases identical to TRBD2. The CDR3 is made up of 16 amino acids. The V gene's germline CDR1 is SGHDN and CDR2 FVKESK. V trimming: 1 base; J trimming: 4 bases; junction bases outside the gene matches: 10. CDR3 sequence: CASSQGRGGSVYEQYF. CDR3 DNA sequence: TGTGCCAGCAGCCAAGGGAGGGGCGGGAGTGTTTACGAGCAGTACTTC.

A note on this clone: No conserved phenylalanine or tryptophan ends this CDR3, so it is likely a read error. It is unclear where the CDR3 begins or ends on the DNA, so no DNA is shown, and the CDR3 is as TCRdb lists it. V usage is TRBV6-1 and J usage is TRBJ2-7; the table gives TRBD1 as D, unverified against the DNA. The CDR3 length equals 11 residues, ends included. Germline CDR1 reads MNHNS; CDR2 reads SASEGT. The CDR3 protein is CASSEYGGQVL.

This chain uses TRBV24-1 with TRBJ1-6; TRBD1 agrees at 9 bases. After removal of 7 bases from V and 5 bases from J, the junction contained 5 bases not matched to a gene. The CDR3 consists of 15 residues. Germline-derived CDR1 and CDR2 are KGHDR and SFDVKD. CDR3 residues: CATRGDREDNSPLHF. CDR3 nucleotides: TGTGCCACCAGGGGGGACAGGGAGGATAATTCACCCCTCCACTTT.

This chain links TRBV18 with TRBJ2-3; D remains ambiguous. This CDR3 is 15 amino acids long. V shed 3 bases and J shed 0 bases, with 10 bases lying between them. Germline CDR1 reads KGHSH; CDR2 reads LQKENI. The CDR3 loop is CASSPLPRSTDTQYF. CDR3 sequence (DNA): TGTGCCAGCTCACCTCTGCCTAGGAGCACAGATACGCAGTATTTT.

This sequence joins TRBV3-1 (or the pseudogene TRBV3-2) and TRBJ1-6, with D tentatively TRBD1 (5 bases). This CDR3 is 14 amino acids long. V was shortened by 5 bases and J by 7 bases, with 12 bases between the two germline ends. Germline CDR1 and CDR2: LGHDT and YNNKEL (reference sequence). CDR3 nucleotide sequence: TGTGCCAGCAGCTTCGGGACGGGAAATTCACCCCTCCACTTT. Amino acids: CASSFGTGNSPLHF.